A single sample is the source of the 14 T cell receptor beta chains below, sequenced in a study of CD8+ T cells in alopecia areata. Pooled cutaneous lymph node cells were sorted using CD4, CD8alpha, NKG2D, NKG2ACE and other markers. cDNA serving as the sequencing template came from extracted, reverse transcribed RNA. Data came from immunoSEQ multiplex PCR; TCRdb stores just in-frame clones and leaves some out. The sample contains 200,000 to 300,000 clones, none of them singletons. The sample comprised CD4+ T cells sorted from a lymph node. These receptors all come from a C3H/HeJ mouse with alopecia areata. This strain has MHC haplotype H2-k.

A note on this clone: Genes and germline come from the mouse. The read ends 4 residues shy of where the CDR3 ends; the end is completed using the germline J gene. The same CDR3 is also encoded by other DNA sequences in this sample. This chain links TRBV1 with TRBJ2-1; 10 bases align to TRBD1. Germline-derived CDR1 and CDR2 are NSQYPW and LRSPGD (reference sequence). Trimming took 3 bases from V and 5 from J; bases not matched to a gene: 4. This CDR3 region has 15 residues. The covered CDR3 bases are TGCACCTGCAGTGCCGACAGGGGGCCAGATGCT. Protein product: CTCSADRGPDA. The full CDR3 protein reads CTCSADRGPDAEQFF.

This clone was detected a few times. Here the gene names and germline are mouse. The CDR3 is cut off 4 residues early in the read; its end comes from the germline J gene. This sample includes further DNA sequences coding for the same CDR3. This rearrangement joins TRBV5 to TRBJ2-3; 11 nucleotides agree with TRBD2. The CDR3 is 16 residues long. From germline, CDR1 is LGHNA and CDR2 YNLKQL (reference sequence). V was pared by 4 bases and J by 1 base, with 4 bases of the junction left unmatched. CDR3 DNA (partial): TGTGCCAGCAGCCCAGGGACTGGGGGACGTGCAGAA. Translation: CASSPGTGGRAE. The complete CDR3 protein is CASSPGTGGRAETLYF.

On this clone: Mouse gene names and germline throughout. The sample has other DNA sequences that encode this CDR3 too. CDR3: CASSGTGSYEQYF. The CDR3 bases that were read are TGTGCCAGCAGTGGGACAGGCTCCTAT. The chain uses TRBV19 and TRBJ2-7, with 8 bases aligning to TRBD1. Read sequence stops 4 residues before the CDR3 end, and the germline J gene provides the missing end. CDR1 is FNHDT and CDR2 is SITEND in the germline V gene (reference sequence). Unmatched junction bases numbered 0, after V lost 4 bases and J lost 0 bases. The CDR3 has 13 amino acids.

For this clone: Germline and genes here are mouse. Read coverage stops 4 residues before the CDR3 terminus; the germline J gene supplies the remainder. The V and J genes are TRBV19 and TRBJ2-1, with 9 bases identical to TRBD2. V trimming: 6 bases; J trimming: 1 base; junction bases outside the gene matches: 5. CDR3 length: 15 residues. The germline V gene encodes CDR1 FNHDT and CDR2 SITEND (reference sequence). The sequenced CDR3 bases are TGTGCCAGCATTCTGACTGGGGGAAACTATGCT. This translates into CASILTGGNYA. The complete CDR3 sequence is CASILTGGNYAEQFF.

This clone was picked up many times. Genes and germline come from the mouse. The read terminates 4 residues ahead of where the CDR3 ends, so the germline J gene completes it. The rearrangement uses TRBV17 and TRBJ1-2; 10 bases are shared with TRBD1. This CDR3 comprises 15 residues. Germline-derived CDR1 and CDR2 are MNHDT and YYDKIL. V shed 4 bases, J shed 3 bases, and the junction held 5 bases outside the gene matches. The CDR3 is CASSTHGQGDSDYTF. CDR3 DNA (partial): TGTGCTAGCAGTACCCACGGACAGGGGGACTCC. Filled out from reference TRBV17 and TRBJ1-2, the complete variable domain reads DTTVKQNPRYKLARVGKPVNLICSQTMNHDTMYWYQKKPNQAPKLLLFYYDKILNREADTFEKFQSSRPNNSFCSLYIGSAGLEYSAMYLCASSTHGQGDSDYTFGSGTRLLVI.

On this clone: Genes and germline are mouse. The sequenced fragment ends 4 residues before the CDR3 boundary, so the rest is inferred from the germline J gene. This chain uses TRBV5 with TRBJ2-3, with 10 bases lining up with TRBD1. Germline lookup yields CDR1 LGHNA and CDR2 YNLKQL (reference sequence). The V and J ends lost 2 bases and 3 bases, in that order; junction bases with no gene match: 5. This CDR3 region has 16 residues. CDR3 residues: CASSQRDRGRAETLYF. The sequenced part of the CDR3 DNA is TGTGCCAGCAGCCAAAGGGACAGGGGAAGGGCAGAA.

Notes on this clone: Genes here carry mouse names. The read gets to within 4 residues of the CDR3 end, and the germline J gene fills in the rest. The chain is built from TRBV13-3 and TRBJ1-2; D is uncertain. Germline CDR1 is NNHDY and CDR2 is SYVADS. V was shortened by 5 bases and J by 1 base, with 9 bases between the two germline ends. The length of the CDR3 is 13 residues. The part of the CDR3 DNA that was read is TGTGCCAGCAGGGAGGGTGGAAACTCC. This gives the protein CASREGGNS. The complete CDR3 protein is CASREGGNSDYTF.

With respect to this clone: All gene names here are mouse names. The read is 4 residues too short to cover the CDR3 end, so that end is filled in from the germline J gene. Other DNA sequences in this specimen translate into the identical CDR3. The chain recombines TRBV13-1 with TRBJ2-5; 8 nucleotides agree with TRBD1. The CDR3 is 13 amino acids. Germline V CDR1 and CDR2: NSHNY, SYGAGN. CDR3 DNA, as far as it was read: TGTGCCAGCAGTGAGCAGGGGGCAGAC. It translates to CASSEQGAD. The entire CDR3 reads CASSEQGADTQYF.

This clone was observed a handful of times. The gene symbols are mouse symbols. Incomplete CDR3 DNA: TGTGCCAGCAGTGATGGGGGGGTTGGGGCAGAA. Protein: CASSDGGVGAE. The whole CDR3 sequence reads CASSDGGVGAETLYF. This rearrangement joins TRBV13-3 to TRBJ2-3, with D possibly TRBD2 on 6 matching bases. The CDR3 end falls 4 residues outside the read, so it is completed with the germline J gene. From germline, CDR1 is NNHDY and CDR2 SYVADS. The CDR3 length is 15 residues. With 0 bases removed from V and 3 bases from J, the gap between germline ends came to 11 bases.

As regards this clone: Gene names and germline match the mouse. The read is 4 residues too short to cover the CDR3 end, so that end is filled in from the germline J gene. This chain links TRBV13-2 with TRBJ2-5; TRBD2 matches 9 bases. The V gene's germline CDR1 is NNHNN and CDR2 SYGAGS (reference sequence). The CDR3 is 16 amino acids. After removal of 0 bases from V and 3 bases from J, the junction contained 5 bases not matched to a gene. CDR3 bases read: TGTGCCAGCGGTGATGCCCCGGGACTGGGACAAGAC. Its translation: CASGDAPGLGQD. The CDR3, in full, reads CASGDAPGLGQDTQYF.

This clone was observed a handful of times. The germline and genes are mouse ones. The missing CDR3 end, 4 residues past where the read stops, is filled in from the germline J gene. The same CDR3 arises from other DNA sequences in this sample as well. The chain joins TRBV13-1 to TRBJ2-2, with 8 bases matching TRBD1. V gave up 3 bases and J gave up 0 bases; unmatched junction bases: 1. From germline, CDR1 is NSHNY and CDR2 SYGAGN. The CDR3 consists of 15 residues. The sequenced part of the CDR3 DNA is TGTGCCAGCAGTGCACAGGGGGCAAACACCGGG. Translating it yields CASSAQGANTG. The whole CDR3 protein reads CASSAQGANTGQLYF.

This clone was seen only a few times. Here the gene names and germline are mouse. The CDR3 end falls 4 residues outside the read, so it is completed with the germline J gene. The rearrangement links TRBV31 to TRBJ2-5; D is possibly TRBD2 (5 bases). The CDR3 covers 13 residues. The V gene's germline CDR1 is GKSSPN and CDR2 SITVG. Deletions cut 0 bases from V and 1 base from J, with 5 bases between. The CDR3 spells CAWSLLDQDTQYF. The covered CDR3 bases are TGTGCCTGGAGTCTACTGGACCAAGAC.

This clone was found a few times. Gene and germline names: mouse. The CDR3 loop reads CASSQDAGGINQDTQYF. CDR3 bases read: TGTGCCAGCAGCCAAGACGCTGGGGGGATTAACCAAGAC. V gene TRBV5 combines with J gene TRBJ2-5; the match to TRBD2 covers 8 bases. Coverage ceases 4 residues before the CDR3 finishes, and the germline J gene fills in the end. CDR3 length: 17 residues. The germline CDR1 and CDR2 sequences are LGHNA and YNLKQL (reference sequence). The V segment lost 0 bases and the J segment 0 bases; nucleotides outside the gene matches: 5.

Points on this clone: The genes and germline here are from mouse. The read falls 4 residues short of the CDR3 end, and the missing part is taken from the germline J gene. The rearrangement links TRBV31 to TRBJ2-4; no clear D. This CDR3 is built from 13 residues. V shed 0 bases and J shed 0 bases, with 4 bases lying between them. The germline gives CDR1 GKSSPN, CDR2 SITVG. The chain's CDR3 is CAWSLESQNTLYF. The covered CDR3 bases are TGTGCCTGGAGTCTGGAGAGTCAAAAC.